This TCR beta chain was sequenced in a study of blood T cells in healthy people across ages. About the study: Capture by template switching was about one barcoded beta molecule per two T cells. Study results and limitations: Higher diversity, along with more naive CD4+ cells, distinguished long-lived donors from aged donors.

This clonotype was found many times. Its target is unknown. A second PCR of roughly 7 to 11 cycles used a sample-barcoded 5' primer and a J-beta primer mix. Every single cDNA molecule received a tag from a template-switch adaptor with 12 random nucleotides. TCRdb used MiXCR to reprocess the 5' RACE reads, holding one entry per CDR3 protein. This sample has 720,000 or so distinct CDR3 sequences, with over 40% found just once. Healthy individuals of Caucasian origin from Russia, aged about 6 to 95, served as donors. CDR1 MNHEY and CDR2 SVGEGT come from the germline V gene. The CDR3 runs 16 residues. V was clipped by 7 bases and J by 0 bases, with 13 bases between them.

Sequenced sample: blood. The sequence derives from a man older than 75 in good health. This chain links TRBV6-2 or TRBV6-3 with TRBJ2-6; no firm D call. The CDR3 sequence: CASTLLRASGANVLTF. In DNA, the CDR3 is TGTGCCAGCACCCTATTAAGGGCCTCTGGGGCCAACGTCCTGACTTTC.